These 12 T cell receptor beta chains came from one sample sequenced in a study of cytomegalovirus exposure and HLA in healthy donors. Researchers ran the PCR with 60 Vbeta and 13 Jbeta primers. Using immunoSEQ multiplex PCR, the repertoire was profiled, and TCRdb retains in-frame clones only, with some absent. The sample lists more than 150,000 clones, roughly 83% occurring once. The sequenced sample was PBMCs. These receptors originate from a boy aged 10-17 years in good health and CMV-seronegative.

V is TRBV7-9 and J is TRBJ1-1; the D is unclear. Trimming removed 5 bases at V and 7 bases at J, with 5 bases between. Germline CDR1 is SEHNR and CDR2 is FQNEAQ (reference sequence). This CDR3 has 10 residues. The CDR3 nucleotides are TGTGCCAGCAGCCGCGGTGAAGCTTTCTTT. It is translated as CASSRGEAFF.

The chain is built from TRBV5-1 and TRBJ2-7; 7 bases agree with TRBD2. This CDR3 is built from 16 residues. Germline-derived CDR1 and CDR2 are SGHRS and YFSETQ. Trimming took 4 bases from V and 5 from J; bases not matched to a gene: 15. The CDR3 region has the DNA TGCGCCAGCAGCCCACAACCCGGGGGGTACTACGACGAGCAGTACTTC. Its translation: CASSPQPGGYYDEQYF.

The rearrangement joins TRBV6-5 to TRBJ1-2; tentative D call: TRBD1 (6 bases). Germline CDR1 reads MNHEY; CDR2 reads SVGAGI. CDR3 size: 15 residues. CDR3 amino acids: CASGAGAHLYYGYTF. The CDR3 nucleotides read TGTGCTTCAGGGGCAGGGGCCCATCTCTACTATGGCTACACCTTC.

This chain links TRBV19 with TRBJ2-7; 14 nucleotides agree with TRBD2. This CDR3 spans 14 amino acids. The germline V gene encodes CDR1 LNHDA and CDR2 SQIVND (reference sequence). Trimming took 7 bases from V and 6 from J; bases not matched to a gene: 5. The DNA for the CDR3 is TGTGCCAGTATGGGACTAGCGGGGGCCGGCGAGCAGTACTTC. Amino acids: CASMGLAGAGEQYF.

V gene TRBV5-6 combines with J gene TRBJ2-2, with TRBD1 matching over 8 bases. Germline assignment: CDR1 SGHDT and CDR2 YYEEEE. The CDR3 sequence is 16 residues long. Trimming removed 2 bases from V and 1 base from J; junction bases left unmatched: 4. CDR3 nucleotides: TGTGCCAGCAGCTTAAACAGGGGGTGGAACACCGGGGAGCTGTTTTTT. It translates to CASSLNRGWNTGELFF.

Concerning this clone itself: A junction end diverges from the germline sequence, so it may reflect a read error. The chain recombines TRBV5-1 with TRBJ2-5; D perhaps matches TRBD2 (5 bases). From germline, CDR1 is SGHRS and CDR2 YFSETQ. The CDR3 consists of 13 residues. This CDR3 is CASSNDAGETRYF. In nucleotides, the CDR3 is TGCGCCAGCAGCAACGACGCCGGGGAGACCCGGTACTTC.

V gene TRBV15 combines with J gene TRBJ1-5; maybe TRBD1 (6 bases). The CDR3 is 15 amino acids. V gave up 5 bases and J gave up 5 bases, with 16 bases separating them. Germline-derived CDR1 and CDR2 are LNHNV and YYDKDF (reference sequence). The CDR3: CATSGSGTNHQPQHF. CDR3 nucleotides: TGTGCCACCAGCGGCTCCGGGACAAATCATCAGCCCCAGCATTTT. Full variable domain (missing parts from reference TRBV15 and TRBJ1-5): DAMVIQNPRYQVTQFGKPVTLSCSQTLNHNVMYWYQQKSSQAPKLLFHYYDKDFNNEADTPDNFQSRRPNTSFCFLDIRSPGLGDTAMYLCATSGSGTNHQPQHFGDGTRLSIL.

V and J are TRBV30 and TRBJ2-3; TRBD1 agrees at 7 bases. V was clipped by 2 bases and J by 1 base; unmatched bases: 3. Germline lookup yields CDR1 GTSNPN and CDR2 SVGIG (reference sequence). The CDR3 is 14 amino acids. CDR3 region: CAWSTGAGTDTQYF. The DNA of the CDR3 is TGTGCCTGGAGTACAGGGGCCGGCACAGATACGCAGTATTTT.

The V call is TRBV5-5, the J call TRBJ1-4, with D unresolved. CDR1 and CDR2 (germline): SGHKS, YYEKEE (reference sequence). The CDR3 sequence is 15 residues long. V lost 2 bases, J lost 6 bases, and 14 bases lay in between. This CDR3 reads CASSLIGTADEKLFF. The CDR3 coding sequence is TGTGCCAGCAGCTTAATTGGCACAGCCGATGAAAAACTGTTTTTT.

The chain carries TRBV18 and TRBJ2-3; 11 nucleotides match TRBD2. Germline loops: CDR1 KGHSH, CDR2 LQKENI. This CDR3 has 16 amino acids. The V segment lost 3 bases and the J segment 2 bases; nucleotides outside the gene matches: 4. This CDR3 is CASSPRTSGLTDTQYF. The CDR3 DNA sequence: TGTGCCAGCTCACCTAGGACTAGCGGGCTCACAGATACGCAGTATTTT.

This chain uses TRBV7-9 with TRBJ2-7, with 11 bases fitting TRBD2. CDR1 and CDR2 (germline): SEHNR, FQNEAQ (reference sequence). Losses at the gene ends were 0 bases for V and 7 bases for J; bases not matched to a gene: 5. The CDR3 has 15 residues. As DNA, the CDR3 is TGTGCCAGCAGCTTAGCGCTAGCGGGAGGTGGGGAGCAGTACTTC. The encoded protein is CASSLALAGGGEQYF.

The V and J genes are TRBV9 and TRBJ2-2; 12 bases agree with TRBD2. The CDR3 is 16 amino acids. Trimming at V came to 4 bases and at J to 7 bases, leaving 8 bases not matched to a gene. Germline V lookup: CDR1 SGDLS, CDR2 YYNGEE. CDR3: CASSPRLAGVFGELFF. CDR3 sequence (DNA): TGTGCCAGCAGCCCACGACTAGCGGGAGTTTTCGGGGAGCTGTTTTTT.